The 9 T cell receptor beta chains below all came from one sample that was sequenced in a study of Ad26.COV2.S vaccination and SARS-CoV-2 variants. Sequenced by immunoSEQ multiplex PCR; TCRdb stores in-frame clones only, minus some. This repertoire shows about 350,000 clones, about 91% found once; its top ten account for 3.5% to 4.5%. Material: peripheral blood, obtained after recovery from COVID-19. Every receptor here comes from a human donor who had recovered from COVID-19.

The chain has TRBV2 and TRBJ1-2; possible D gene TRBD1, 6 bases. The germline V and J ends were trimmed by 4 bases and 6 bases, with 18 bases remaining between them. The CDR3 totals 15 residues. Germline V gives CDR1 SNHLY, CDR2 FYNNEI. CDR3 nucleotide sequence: TGTGCCAGCAGTGCACAGGGAGGGGCATCCGATGGCTACACCTTC. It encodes CASSAQGGASDGYTF.

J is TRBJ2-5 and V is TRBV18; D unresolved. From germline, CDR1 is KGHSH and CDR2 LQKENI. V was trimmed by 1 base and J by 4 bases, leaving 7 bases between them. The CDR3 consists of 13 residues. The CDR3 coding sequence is TGTGCCAGCTCACCACAGGGTCCAGAGACCCAGTACTTC. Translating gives CASSPQGPETQYF.

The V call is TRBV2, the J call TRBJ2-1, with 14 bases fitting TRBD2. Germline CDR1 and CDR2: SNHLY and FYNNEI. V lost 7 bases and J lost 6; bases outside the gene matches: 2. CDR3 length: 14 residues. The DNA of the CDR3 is TGTGCCAGCACCGGACTAGCGGGGGGCAATGAGCAGTTCTTC. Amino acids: CASTGLAGGNEQFF.

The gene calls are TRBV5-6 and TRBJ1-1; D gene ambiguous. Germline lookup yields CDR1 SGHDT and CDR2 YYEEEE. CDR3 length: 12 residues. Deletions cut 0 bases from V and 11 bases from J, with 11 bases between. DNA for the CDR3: TGTGCCAGCAGCTTGGAGGGCCTGAGGGCTTTCTTT. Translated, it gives CASSLEGLRAFF.

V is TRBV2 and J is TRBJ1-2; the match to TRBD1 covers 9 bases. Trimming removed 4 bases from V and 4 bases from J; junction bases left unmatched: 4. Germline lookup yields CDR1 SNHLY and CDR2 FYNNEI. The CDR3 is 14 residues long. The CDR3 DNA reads TGTGCCAGCAGTGGGGGACAGGGCGGCTATGGCTACACCTTC. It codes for CASSGGQGGYGYTF.

This CDR3 reads CASSLLASMNTEAFF. The CDR3 DNA is TGTGCCAGCAGCTTGTTGGCCAGCATGAACACTGAAGCTTTCTTT. This chain joins TRBV13 and TRBJ1-1; D unresolved. The CDR3 has 15 residues. V was shortened by 3 bases and J by 0 bases, with 11 bases between the two germline ends. The germline gives CDR1 PRHDT, CDR2 FYEKMQ (reference sequence).

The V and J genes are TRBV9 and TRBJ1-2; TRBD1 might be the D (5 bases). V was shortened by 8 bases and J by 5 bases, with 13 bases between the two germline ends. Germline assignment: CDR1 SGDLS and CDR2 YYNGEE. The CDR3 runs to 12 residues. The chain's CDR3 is CASGGESYGYTF. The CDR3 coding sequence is TGTGCCAGTGGGGGGGAATCATATGGCTACACCTTC. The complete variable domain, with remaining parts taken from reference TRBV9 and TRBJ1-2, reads DSGVTQTPKHLITATGQRVTLRCSPRSGDLSVYWYQQSLDQGLQFLIQYYNGEERAKGNILERFSAQQFPDLHSELNLSSLELGDSALYFCASGGESYGYTFGSGTRLTVV.

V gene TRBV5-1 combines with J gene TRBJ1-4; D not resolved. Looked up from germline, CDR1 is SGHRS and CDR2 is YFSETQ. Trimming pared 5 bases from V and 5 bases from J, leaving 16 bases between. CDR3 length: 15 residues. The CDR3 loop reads CASRLSGLENEKLFF. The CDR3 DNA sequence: TGCGCCAGCAGACTTAGTGGGTTGGAGAATGAAAAACTGTTTTTT.

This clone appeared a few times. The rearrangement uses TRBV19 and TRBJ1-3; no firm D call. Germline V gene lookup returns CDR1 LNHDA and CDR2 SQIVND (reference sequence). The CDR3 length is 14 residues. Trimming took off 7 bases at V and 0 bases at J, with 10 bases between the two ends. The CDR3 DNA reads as TGTGCCAGTACCTCCGGAGACTCTGGAAACACCATATATTTT. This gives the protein CASTSGDSGNTIYF.